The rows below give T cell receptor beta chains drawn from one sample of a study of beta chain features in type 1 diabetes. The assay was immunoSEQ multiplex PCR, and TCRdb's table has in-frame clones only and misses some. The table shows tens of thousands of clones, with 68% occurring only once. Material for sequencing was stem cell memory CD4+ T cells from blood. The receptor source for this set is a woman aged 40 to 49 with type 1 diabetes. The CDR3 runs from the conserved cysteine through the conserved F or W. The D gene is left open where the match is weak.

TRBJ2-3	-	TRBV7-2	CASSPSRVVGTDTQYF
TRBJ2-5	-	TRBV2	CASSDPAGETQYF
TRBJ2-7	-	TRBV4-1	CASSQDLRYEQYF
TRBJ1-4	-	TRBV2	CASTLASRRATNEKLFF
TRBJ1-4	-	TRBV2	CASREGGNEKLFF
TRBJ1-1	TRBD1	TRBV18	CASSQGAGAEAFF
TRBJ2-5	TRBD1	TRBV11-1	CASSSRTGEETQYF
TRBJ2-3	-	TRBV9	CASSVMTGLDTQYF
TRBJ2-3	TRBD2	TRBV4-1	CASSQDSVAGVAAQYF
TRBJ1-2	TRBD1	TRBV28	CASSLGTAGGLYGYTF
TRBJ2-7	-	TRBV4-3	CASSQDLRYEQYF
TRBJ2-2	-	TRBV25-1	CASSVTGNTGELFF
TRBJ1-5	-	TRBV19	CASSYSNQPQHF
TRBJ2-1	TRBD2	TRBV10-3	CAISESGLASNEQFF
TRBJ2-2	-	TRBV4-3	CASSQVQWRPGELFF
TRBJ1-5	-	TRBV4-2	CASSQGASGNQPQHF
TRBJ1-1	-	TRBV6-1	CAILQGLNTEAFF
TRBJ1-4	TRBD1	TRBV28	CASTPARQGSEKLFF
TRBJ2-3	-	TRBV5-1	CASSLTRTGTDTQYF
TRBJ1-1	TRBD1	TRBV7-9	CASSLMTGGDTEAFF
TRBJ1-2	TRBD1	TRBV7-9	CASSSRDRGGYTF
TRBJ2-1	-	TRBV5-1	CASSLVSGNEQFF
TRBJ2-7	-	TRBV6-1	CASSLLGLNYEQYF
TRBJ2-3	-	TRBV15	CATSRDVQAADTQYF
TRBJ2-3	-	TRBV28	CASSNADTQYF
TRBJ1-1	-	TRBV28	CASSAHPNTEAFF
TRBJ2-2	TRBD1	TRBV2	CASSNRGRTGELFF